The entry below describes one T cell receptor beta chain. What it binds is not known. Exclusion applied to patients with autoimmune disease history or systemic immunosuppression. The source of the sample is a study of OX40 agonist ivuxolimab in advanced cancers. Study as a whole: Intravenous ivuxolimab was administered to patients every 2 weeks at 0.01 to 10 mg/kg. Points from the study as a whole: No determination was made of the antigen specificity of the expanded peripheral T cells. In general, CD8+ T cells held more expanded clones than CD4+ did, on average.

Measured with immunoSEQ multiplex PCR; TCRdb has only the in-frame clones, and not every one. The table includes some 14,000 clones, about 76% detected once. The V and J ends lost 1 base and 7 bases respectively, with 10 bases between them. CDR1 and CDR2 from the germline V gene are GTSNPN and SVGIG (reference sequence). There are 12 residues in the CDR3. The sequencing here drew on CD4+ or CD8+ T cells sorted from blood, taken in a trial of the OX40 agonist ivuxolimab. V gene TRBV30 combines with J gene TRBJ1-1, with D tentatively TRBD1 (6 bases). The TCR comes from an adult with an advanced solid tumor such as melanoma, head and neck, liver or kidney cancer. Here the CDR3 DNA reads TGTGCCTGGAGTGCTGGACAGTTTGAAGCTTTCTTT. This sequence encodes CAWSAGQFEAFF.